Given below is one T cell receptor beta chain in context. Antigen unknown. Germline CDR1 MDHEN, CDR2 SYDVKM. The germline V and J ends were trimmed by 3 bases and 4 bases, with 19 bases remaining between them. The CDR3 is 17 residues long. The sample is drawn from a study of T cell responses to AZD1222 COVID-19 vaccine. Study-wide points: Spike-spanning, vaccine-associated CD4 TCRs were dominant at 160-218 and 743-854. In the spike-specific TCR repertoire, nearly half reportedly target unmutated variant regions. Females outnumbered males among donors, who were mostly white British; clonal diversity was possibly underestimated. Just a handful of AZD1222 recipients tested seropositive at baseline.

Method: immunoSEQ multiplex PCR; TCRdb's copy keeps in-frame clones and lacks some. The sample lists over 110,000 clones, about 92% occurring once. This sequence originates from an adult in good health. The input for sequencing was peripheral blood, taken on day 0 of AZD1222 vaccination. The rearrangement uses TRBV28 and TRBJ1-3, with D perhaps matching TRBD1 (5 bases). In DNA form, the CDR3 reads TGTGCCAGCAGTTTCGGGGGAGGGCAGGGTTACGGAAACACCATATATTTT. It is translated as CASSFGGGQGYGNTIYF.